This entry is about one T cell receptor beta chain. The source of the sample is a study of blood T cell repertoires in COVID-19. Germline V lookup: CDR1 SGHDN, CDR2 FVKESK. There are 15 residues in the CDR3. Deletions cut 4 bases from V and 5 bases from J, with 17 bases between. The data were produced by immunoSEQ multiplex PCR, yet TCRdb's version contains in-frame clones alone and is incomplete. The sample lists 150,000 to 200,000 clones, over 70% occurring once. Sequenced input: PBMCs or T cells enriched from blood (not recorded which). The sequence was obtained from a man aged 60 to 75 who had been exposed to COVID-19. This rearrangement joins TRBV14 to TRBJ2-5, with TRBD2 as a possible D gene (6 bases). CDR3 DNA: TGTGCCAGCAGCCGCCCGGGACTCCGATTCGAGACCCAGTACTTC. This translates into CASSRPGLRFETQYF.